Listed here are 28 T cell receptor beta chains from one sample, sequenced in a study of vaccination and CD4 T cells after COVID-19. The Oncomine TCR Beta short-read assay was applied to DNA of cultured CD4+ T cells. Via MiXCR, TCRdb re-called the PCR reads, giving one row per CDR3 protein. The sample records approximately 16,000 distinct CDR3 sequences, 53% being singletons. The sample's treatment: approximately 10-day PBMC culture with coronavirus spike peptide pools or control peptides (ViraFEST assay). These receptors have no known antigen. The source material was CD4+ T cells from blood, cultured in vitro, sampled before SARS-CoV-2 vaccination. The source of these receptors is a human donor who had recovered from COVID-19.

This clonotype showed up just a few times. This chain links TRBV20-1 with TRBJ1-6; perhaps TRBD1 as D (6 bases). Trimming removed 0 bases at V and 7 bases at J, with 13 bases between. Looked up from germline, CDR1 is DFQATT and CDR2 is SNEGSKA (reference sequence). The CDR3 runs 15 residues. The CDR3 DNA is TGCAGTGCTAGAGATCCCCAGGGGTGGAATTCACCCCTCCACTTT. Amino acids: CSARDPQGWNSPLHF.

This clonotype has more than one count but fewer than ten. The CDR3 spells CATSPRLAGNTGELFF. CDR3 sequence (DNA): TGTGCCACCAGCCCCCGGTTAGCGGGGAACACCGGGGAGCTGTTTTTT. The chain is built from TRBV15 and TRBJ2-2; 7 nucleotides agree with TRBD2. The CDR3 spans 16 residues. V lost 5 bases, J lost 1 base, and 7 bases stayed unmatched. The germline V gene has CDR1 LNHNV and CDR2 YYDKDF (reference sequence).

The V call is TRBV7-3, the J call TRBJ1-3; no clear D gene. V was trimmed by 3 bases and J by 0 bases, leaving 9 bases between them. This CDR3 spans 15 amino acids. In germline, CDR1 is SGHTA, CDR2 FQGTGA. The CDR3 sequence is CASSLGGGSGNTIYF. CDR3 bases: TGTGCCAGCAGCTTGGGCGGAGGCTCTGGAAACACCATATATTTT.

The V call is TRBV29-1, the J call TRBJ1-5; 8 bases fit TRBD1. From germline, CDR1 is SQVTM and CDR2 ANQGSEA. V shed 4 bases, J shed 4 bases, and the junction held 3 bases outside the gene matches. This CDR3 comprises 13 residues. The CDR3 DNA is TGCAGCGTTGGTACAGGGGGGAATCAGCCCCAGCATTTT. Translated, it gives CSVGTGGNQPQHF.

The chain uses TRBV6-2 or TRBV6-3 and TRBJ1-5; D ambiguous. Germline values: CDR1 MNHEY, CDR2 SVGEGT. The CDR3 totals 14 residues. V shed 6 bases and J shed 2 bases, with 11 bases lying between them. The CDR3 region has the DNA TGTGCCAGCAGCCGAAACCGGGGCAATCAGCCCCAGCATTTT. Its protein is CASSRNRGNQPQHF.

There are a few counts of this clonotype. This chain links TRBV20-1 with TRBJ1-5, with 7 bases matching TRBD1. The CDR3 runs to 13 residues. Germline CDR1 reads DFQATT; CDR2 reads SNEGSKA (reference sequence). Losses at the gene ends were 6 bases for V and 3 bases for J; bases not matched to a gene: 5. The CDR3 protein is CSASRGINQPQHF. In DNA, the CDR3 is TGCAGTGCGAGCAGGGGGATCAATCAGCCCCAGCATTTT.

This chain links TRBV11-3 with TRBJ1-2; 7 bases are a match to TRBD1. Per the germline V gene, CDR1 is SGHNT and CDR2 is YENEEA. There are 12 residues in the CDR3. With V trimmed by 8 bases and J by 2 bases, 2 bases remained unmatched. The CDR3 DNA is TGTGCCAGCGCGACAGGGAACTATGGCTACACCTTC. Encoded protein: CASATGNYGYTF. Full variable domain (missing parts from reference TRBV11-3 and TRBJ1-2): EAGVVQSPRYKIIEKKQPVAFWCNPISGHNTLYWYLQNLGQGPELLIRYENEEAVDDSQLPKDRFSAERLKGVDSTLKIQPAELGDSAVYLCASATGNYGYTFGSGTRLTVV.

This clonotype was counted between two and nine times. This chain uses TRBV20-1 with TRBJ1-1; tentative D call: TRBD1 (5 bases). CDR1 DFQATT and CDR2 SNEGSKA come from the germline V gene (reference sequence). CDR3 length: 13 amino acids. Trimming removed 8 bases at V and 6 bases at J, with 19 bases between. The CDR3: CSTFGAGGSEAFF. As DNA, the CDR3 is TGCAGTACCTTTGGGGCGGGGGGATCTGAAGCTTTCTTT.

The gene calls are TRBV10-3 and TRBJ2-5; 11 positions match TRBD2. CDR3 length: 19 amino acids. Trimming took 4 bases from V and 0 from J; bases not matched to a gene: 13. Germline CDR1 ENHRY, CDR2 SYGVKD. CDR3 bases: TGTGCCATCAGTGTAACCCCGGGACTAGCGGACCAGTACCAAGAGACCCAGTACTTC. This codes for CAISVTPGLADQYQETQYF.

This clonotype has just a few counts. The chain employs TRBV6-5 and TRBJ1-5; 8 positions match TRBD1. This CDR3 is built from 16 residues. V shed 4 bases, J shed 4 bases, and the junction held 9 bases outside the gene matches. Germline CDR1 reads MNHEY; CDR2 reads SVGAGI. CDR3: CASSSSRTGRNQPQHF. CDR3 nucleotide sequence: TGTGCCAGCAGTTCGTCCCGGACAGGGCGAAATCAGCCCCAGCATTTT.

This clonotype turned up a few times. The genes are TRBV7-2 and TRBJ1-2, with D unclear. The length of the CDR3 is 15 residues. The V gene's germline CDR1 is SGHTA and CDR2 FQGNSA. Trimming left V 0 bases short and J 0 bases short, with 8 bases between. In DNA, the CDR3 is TGTGCCAGCAGCTTAGCGGCAAGATCTAACTATGGCTACACCTTC. It specifies CASSLAARSNYGYTF. Combining the CDR3 with reference TRBV7-2 and TRBJ1-2 gives the whole variable domain GAGVSQSPSNKVTEKGKDVELRCDPISGHTALYWYRQSLGQGLEFLIYFQGNSAPDKSGLPSDRFSAERTGGSVSTLTIQRTQQEDSAVYLCASSLAARSNYGYTFGSGTRLTVV.

The table lists this clonotype with a few counts. J is TRBJ2-7 and V is TRBV6-1, with 14 bases that match TRBD2. The CDR3 has 17 amino acids. Germline V CDR1 and CDR2: MNHNS, SASEGT. Trimming removed 6 bases from V and 6 bases from J; junction bases left unmatched: 13. The CDR3 region has the DNA TGTGCCAGCAGCCGGGCATTCGGGACTAGCGGGGGAAGCGAGCAGTACTTC. Its translation: CASSRAFGTSGGSEQYF.

DNA for the CDR3: TGTGCCAGCAGCTTAGAGGGCAGGGTTGGCTACACCTTC. Protein sequence: CASSLEGRVGYTF. The chain recombines TRBV7-2 with TRBJ1-2; tentatively, D is TRBD1 (5 bases). The germline V gene encodes CDR1 SGHTA and CDR2 FQGNSA. The ends were cut back, 1 base at V and 7 bases at J, with 10 bases in the middle. The CDR3 consists of 13 residues.

The chain recombines TRBV6-5 with TRBJ1-2; maybe TRBD1 (5 bases). Trimming pared 4 bases from V and 4 bases from J, leaving 13 bases between. The CDR3 has 14 amino acids. In germline, CDR1 is MNHEY, CDR2 SVGAGI. The DNA of the CDR3 is TGTGCCAGCAGTTTCCAACGACAGCCCTATGGCTACACCTTC. Residues: CASSFQRQPYGYTF.

The chain is built from TRBV2 and TRBJ1-1; 7 bases align to TRBD1. CDR3 length: 16 residues. Germline trimming cut 6 bases from V and 0 bases from J; bases unmatched to any gene: 10. Germline values: CDR1 SNHLY, CDR2 FYNNEI. The CDR3 loop reads CASRPGRTGLNTEAFF. The CDR3 DNA reads as TGTGCCAGCAGACCCGGCCGGACAGGCCTGAACACTGAAGCTTTCTTT.

V and J are TRBV9 and TRBJ2-3, with 10 bases aligning to TRBD1. With 4 bases clipped from V and 5 bases from J, the junction kept 10 bases outside the gene matches. The CDR3 contains 16 residues. The germline gives CDR1 SGDLS, CDR2 YYNGEE. This chain's CDR3 is CASSRTGGRGGDTQYF. CDR3 DNA sequence: TGTGCCAGCAGCCGGACAGGGGGACGGGGGGGAGATACGCAGTATTTT.

The table lists this clonotype with a count of one. CDR3 bases: TGTGCCAGTACGGCCACAAATTTTGGAAACACCATATATTTT. As protein: CASTATNFGNTIYF. This chain joins TRBV6-1 and TRBJ1-3; D gene ambiguous. The CDR3 extends over 14 amino acids. V was cut by 9 bases and J by 3 bases, with 15 bases left in between. Germline lookup yields CDR1 MNHNS and CDR2 SASEGT.

The sample holds a few counts of this clonotype. The rearrangement uses TRBV27 and TRBJ1-2; D is undetermined. The CDR3 is 14 residues long. From germline, CDR1 is MNHEY and CDR2 SMNVEV (reference sequence). V gave up 6 bases and J gave up 4 bases, with 15 bases separating them. The CDR3 DNA is TGTGCCAGCAGCCCTCGAAGGGAACGCTATGGCTACACCTTC. Its translation is CASSPRRERYGYTF.

The chain carries TRBV11-3 and TRBJ2-7; no clear D. Trimming took off 5 bases at V and 4 bases at J, with 6 bases between the two ends. This CDR3 contains 11 residues. The germline V gene encodes CDR1 SGHNT and CDR2 YENEEA. CDR3: CASSGQYEQYF. The CDR3 DNA sequence: TGTGCCAGCAGCGGTCAATACGAGCAGTACTTC.

This chain links TRBV11-3 with TRBJ2-3; 7 bases are a match to TRBD1. CDR3 length equals 15 residues. Germline values: CDR1 SGHNT, CDR2 YENEEA. The V segment lost 5 bases and the J segment 0 bases; nucleotides outside the gene matches: 5. CDR3 nucleotide sequence: TGTGCCAGCAGCCGTGGGACAGCTAGCACAGATACGCAGTATTTT. Translation gives CASSRGTASTDTQYF. Together with reference TRBV11-3 and TRBJ2-3, the CDR3 gives the full variable domain: EAGVVQSPRYKIIEKKQPVAFWCNPISGHNTLYWYLQNLGQGPELLIRYENEEAVDDSQLPKDRFSAERLKGVDSTLKIQPAELGDSAVYLCASSRGTASTDTQYFGPGTRLTVL.

This clonotype was found a few times. V usage is TRBV7-9 and J usage is TRBJ1-2, with D possibly TRBD1 on 5 matching bases. The germline V gene has CDR1 SEHNR and CDR2 FQNEAQ (reference sequence). The V end lost 3 bases, the J end lost 4 bases, and 15 bases lay between the germline ends. The CDR3 has 15 residues. The CDR3 is CASSFPNRGFYGYTF. CDR3 DNA: TGTGCCAGCAGCTTCCCTAATAGGGGCTTCTATGGCTACACCTTC.

The chain employs TRBV11-3 and TRBJ2-5; possibly TRBD1 for D (5 bases). Trimming took off 5 bases at V and 3 bases at J, with 16 bases between the two ends. The CDR3 spans 15 residues. Germline V gene sequence: CDR1 SGHNT, CDR2 YENEEA. The DNA of the CDR3 is TGTGCCAGCAGCCCAAGTCCCCAGGGTGAAGAGACCCAGTACTTC. This encodes CASSPSPQGEETQYF.

The chain uses TRBV25-1 and TRBJ2-5; a weak D match, TRBD1 (6 bases). The V end was cut by 4 bases, the J end by 5 bases, with 17 bases between. The CDR3 has 15 amino acids. Germline values: CDR1 MGHDK, CDR2 SYGVNS. This chain's CDR3 is CASSGYRDVRETQYF. As DNA, the CDR3 is TGTGCCAGCAGTGGGTACAGGGATGTGAGGGAGACCCAGTACTTC. Variable domain in full (rest from reference TRBV25-1 and TRBJ2-5): EADIYQTPRYLVIGTGKKITLECSQTMGHDKMYWYQQDPGMELHLIHYSYGVNSTEKGDLSSESTVSRIRTEHFPLTLESARPSHTSQYLCASSGYRDVRETQYFGPGTRLLVL.

The rearrangement uses TRBV6-1 and TRBJ2-5; no firm D call. V was pared by 3 bases and J by 2 bases, with 10 bases between. Germline CDR1 and CDR2: MNHNS and SASEGT. The CDR3 totals 14 residues. CDR3 nucleotide sequence: TGTGCCAGCAGTGATAGGGCTAAACAAGAGACCCAGTACTTC. Translated: CASSDRAKQETQYF.

This sequence joins TRBV20-1 and TRBJ1-1, with D unclear. The germline V and J ends were trimmed by 1 base and 5 bases, with 5 bases remaining between them. The CDR3 sequence is 11 residues long. In germline, CDR1 is DFQATT, CDR2 SNEGSKA (reference sequence). CDR3 amino acids: CSARVATEAFF. Written as DNA, the CDR3 is TGCAGTGCTAGAGTGGCAACTGAAGCTTTCTTT.

This clonotype showed up just a few times. In DNA, the CDR3 is TGCAGTGCTAGATTCGGGCAGCGTGACGCTTTCTTT. Its translation is CSARFGQRDAFF. This chain connects TRBV20-1 to TRBJ1-1; D unclear. The CDR3 totals 12 residues. Germline values: CDR1 DFQATT, CDR2 SNEGSKA (reference sequence). V was pared by 2 bases and J by 11 bases, with 15 bases between.

This rearrangement joins TRBV10-3 to TRBJ2-7; 10 bases map to TRBD1. Germline V gene data show CDR1 as ENHRY and CDR2 as SYGVKD. The CDR3 loop spans 14 amino acids. J lost 4 bases, V lost 10 bases, and 10 bases had no gene match. CDR3 DNA sequence: TGTGCCAGCACCGGGGGGACAGGGGCGTACGAGCAGTACTTC. It codes for CASTGGTGAYEQYF.

This clonotype showed up just a few times. The chain employs TRBV20-1 and TRBJ2-5; maybe TRBD1 (6 bases). With 1 base removed from V and 4 bases from J, the gap between germline ends came to 10 bases. This CDR3 spans 13 amino acids. CDR1 and CDR2 (germline): DFQATT, SNEGSKA (reference sequence). CDR3 in amino acids: CSARVAGVETQYF. The CDR3 DNA sequence: TGCAGTGCTAGAGTAGCAGGGGTAGAGACCCAGTACTTC.